These 17 T cell receptor beta chains came from one sample sequenced in a study of T cell clones after liver transplantation. Clones were sequenced by immunoSEQ multiplex PCR, and TCRdb holds only the in-frame ones, with some missing. In the table there are about 25,000 clones, 55% to 75% of which are singletons. This sample comprised CD4+ T cells from blood, obtained before liver transplant. The receptors shown here come from a human donor who received a liver transplant.

The genes are TRBV4-1 and TRBJ1-2; D is unclear. CDR1 MGHRA and CDR2 YSYEKL come from the germline V gene. Deletions cut 0 bases from V and 4 bases from J, with 6 bases between. The CDR3 contains 13 residues. CDR3 sequence: CASSQDQSYGYTF. CDR3 nucleotides: TGCGCCAGCAGCCAAGACCAGTCCTATGGCTACACCTTC.

This chain connects TRBV5-6 to TRBJ2-7, with TRBD2 matching over 8 bases. The V gene end was trimmed by 3 bases and the J gene end by 9 bases; junction bases not matched to a gene: 14. The germline gives CDR1 SGHDT, CDR2 YYEEEE. The CDR3 consists of 15 residues. The DNA of the CDR3 is TGTGCCAGCAGCTGGGGAAGAGCGGGAGTATCAGGGCAGTACGTC. It codes for CASSWGRAGVSGQYV.

The rearrangement joins TRBV6-5 to TRBJ1-1; unclear D gene. From germline, CDR1 is MNHEY and CDR2 SVGAGI. The CDR3 sequence is 15 residues long. The ends were cut back, 0 bases at V and 0 bases at J, with 8 bases in the middle. CDR3 sequence (DNA): TGTGCCAGCAGTTACTCGATCGCGGTGAACACTGAAGCTTTCTTT. This encodes CASSYSIAVNTEAFF.

The V and J genes are TRBV6-1 and TRBJ1-1; 11 nucleotides agree with TRBD1. Trimming cost V 5 bases and J 5 bases; bases outside gene matches: 4. The CDR3 runs to 14 residues. In germline, CDR1 is MNHNS, CDR2 SASEGT. The CDR3 spells CASSNRDRGTEAFF. The CDR3 DNA is TGTGCCAGCAGTAACCGGGACAGGGGGACTGAAGCTTTCTTT.

The chain joins TRBV19 to TRBJ2-3; D uncertain. The germline CDR1 and CDR2 sequences are LNHDA and SQIVND (reference sequence). The germline V and J ends were trimmed by 8 bases and 5 bases, with 5 bases remaining between them. The CDR3 length is 10 residues. CDR3 sequence: CASGKDTQYF. CDR3 coding DNA: TGTGCCAGTGGAAAAGATACGCAGTATTTT.

This rearrangement joins TRBV19 to TRBJ1-6; maybe TRBD1 (6 bases). Deletions cut 8 bases from V and 8 bases from J, with 13 bases between. CDR3 length: 13 residues. From germline, CDR1 is LNHDA and CDR2 SQIVND (reference sequence). The CDR3 reads CASEGQGHSPLHF. The CDR3 DNA sequence: TGTGCCAGTGAAGGGCAGGGGCATTCACCCCTCCACTTT.

The V gene is TRBV19, the J gene TRBJ1-1; D gene unclear. Trimming left V 1 base short and J 1 base short, with 7 bases between. CDR3 length: 14 amino acids. CDR1 and CDR2 (germline): LNHDA, SQIVND (reference sequence). CDR3 in amino acids: CASSIARGNTEAFF. CDR3 nucleotide sequence: TGTGCCAGTAGTATAGCCCGGGGGAACACTGAAGCTTTCTTT.

The rearrangement joins TRBV19 to TRBJ1-5; perhaps TRBD1 as D (6 bases). V lost 10 bases to trimming and J lost 4 bases, with 8 bases between them. The CDR3 is 11 amino acids. The V gene's germline CDR1 is LNHDA and CDR2 SQIVND (reference sequence). The CDR3: CATGVNQPQHF. The CDR3 DNA reads as TGTGCCACAGGGGTTAATCAGCCCCAGCATTTT.

This chain connects TRBV12-5 to TRBJ1-1; D not certain. The V end lost 5 bases, the J end lost 5 bases, and 15 bases lay between the germline ends. The CDR3 totals 14 residues. Per the germline V gene, CDR1 is LGHNT and CDR2 is FRNRAP. The CDR3 DNA sequence: TGTGCTAGTGGTCCCCCTAACAGCCTAACTGAAGCTTTCTTT. Residues: CASGPPNSLTEAFF.

This chain connects TRBV6-6 to TRBJ1-5; 7 positions match TRBD1. Losses at the gene ends were 5 bases for V and 2 bases for J; bases not matched to a gene: 6. The CDR3 totals 15 residues. Germline V gives CDR1 MNHNY, CDR2 SVGAGI (reference sequence). The CDR3 coding sequence is TGTGCCAGCAGTACCCGTACAGGGGGCAATCAGCCCCAGCATTTT. This sequence encodes CASSTRTGGNQPQHF.

This clone has just one count. The V call is TRBV6-1, the J call TRBJ2-7; 7 bases are shared with TRBD2. V lost 8 bases, J lost 6 bases, and 10 bases stayed unmatched. CDR1 MNHNS and CDR2 SASEGT come from the germline V gene. The CDR3 is 13 residues long. The CDR3 loop is CASLTSSGGEQYV. CDR3 bases: TGTGCCAGCCTGACCTCGTCGGGAGGCGAGCAGTACGTC.

DNA for the CDR3: TGTGCCAGCAGCAAGATTATCTGGGGAAAAGCTAACTATGGCTACACCTTC. The encoded protein is CASSKIIWGKANYGYTF. The chain combines TRBV11-3 with TRBJ1-2; unclear D gene. The CDR3 has 17 residues. Germline V lookup: CDR1 SGHNT, CDR2 YENEEA. The V gene lost 5 bases and the J gene lost 0 bases, with 19 bases spanning the gap. Full variable domain (remainder filled in from reference TRBV11-3 and TRBJ1-2): EAGVVQSPRYKIIEKKQPVAFWCNPISGHNTLYWYLQNLGQGPELLIRYENEEAVDDSQLPKDRFSAERLKGVDSTLKIQPAELGDSAVYLCASSKIIWGKANYGYTFGSGTRLTVV.

V is TRBV7-7 and J is TRBJ2-5; 12 bases are shared with TRBD2. The trim removed 5 bases at V and 2 bases at J, leaving 3 bases unmatched. CDR3 size: 15 residues. Germline CDR1 reads SSHAT; CDR2 reads FNYEAQ (reference sequence). The DNA of the CDR3 is TGTGCCAGCAGCCCACTAGCGGGGGGACAAGAGACCCAGTACTTC. Translating it yields CASSPLAGGQETQYF.

This chain uses TRBV6-1 with TRBJ2-7; tentative D call: TRBD2 (6 bases). The CDR3 extends over 13 amino acids. CDR1 and CDR2 (germline): MNHNS, SASEGT. CDR3: CAISESTSYEQYV. The CDR3, as DNA: TGTGCCATCAGTGAGTCGACTAGCTACGAGCAGTACGTC.

This chain joins TRBV5-5 and TRBJ1-1; D might be TRBD1 (6 bases). In germline, CDR1 is SGHKS, CDR2 YYEKEE (reference sequence). The CDR3 sequence is 15 residues long. V shed 1 base and J shed 8 bases, with 18 bases lying between them. CDR3 in DNA: TGTGCCAGCAGCTTGTTATTTAGGCAGGGGCAAGAAGCTTTCTTT. Amino acids: CASSLLFRQGQEAFF.

CDR3 sequence reads: CASSLSGGYGYTF. As DNA, the CDR3 is TGTGCCAGCAGTTTATCCGGGGGGTATGGCTACACCTTC. V is TRBV28 and J is TRBJ1-2, with D perhaps TRBD1 (5 bases). V lost 1 base and J lost 5, with 8 bases in between. CDR1 MDHEN and CDR2 SYDVKM come from the germline V gene. CDR3 size: 13 residues.

V is TRBV9 and J is TRBJ1-3; perhaps TRBD1 as D (5 bases). Between the trimmed V and J ends, which lost 0 bases and 8 bases, there was a span of 15 bases. Germline CDR1 reads SGDLS; CDR2 reads YYNGEE. The CDR3 extends over 15 amino acids. The CDR3 region is CASSVGGTASDTIYF. CDR3 DNA sequence: TGTGCCAGCAGCGTAGGAGGGACCGCCTCAGACACCATATATTTT.